This T cell receptor (beta chain) stems from a study of T cell repertoires in cytomegalovirus infection. Details on this clonotype: The antigen remains unidentified.

TCRdb processed the reads anew with MiXCR; each CDR3 protein has one entry. This table has approximately 600,000 distinct CDR3 sequences, about 39% appearing once. Findings and caveats of the study: HLA-C-restricted CMV-specific TCR beta clonotypes prevailed in the ex vivo response.

This specimen was cultured PBMCs, taken from culture after CMV antigen stimulation. The receptor's source is a human donor in good health (CMV status not recorded). Some clones in this sample may be carry-over from other donors' samples.

The CDR3 DNA follows: TGCAGTGCTAGTGCCAGGGGGCGAGAATGGCAAGAGACCCAGTACTTC. It specifies CSASARGREWQETQYF. The V and J genes are TRBV20-1 and TRBJ2-5; 8 nucleotides line up with TRBD1. V lost 3 bases, J lost 2 bases, and 11 bases stayed unmatched. This CDR3 has 16 amino acids. The germline V gene has CDR1 DFQATT and CDR2 SNEGSKA (reference sequence).